Included here is one T cell receptor beta chain sequence, with context. Its antigen is unknown. Within one base of it there is no much larger clone, and no base qualities were kept. These data come from a study of T cell responses to AZD1222 COVID-19 vaccine (dated by TCRdb to 2020 to 2023). In the study overall: AZD1222 recipients given second doses at about 4 weeks or at about 12 weeks were pooled, since spike-specific TCR depth and breadth were not found to differ between the two schedules. TCR sequencing was performed for roughly 250 trial participants, of whom around 200 were given two doses of AZD1222 and some 25 were given two doses of MenACWY control vaccine. Trial participants were enrolled by age into subgroups of 18-55, 56-69 and 70-plus years, and about 150, 27 and 61 TCR-sequenced participants, respectively, were included in these subgroups. Results the study describes overall, beyond this receptor: A significant rise in spike-specific TCR breadth and depth was observed after two AZD1222 doses relative to day 0 and relative to MenACWY recipients. Reportedly, almost half of the unique spike-specific TCRs recognized epitopes lying outside the regions that are mutated in the B.1.351 and B.1.1.7 variants. Participants were mostly white British, with more females than males. The authors suggested clonal diversity may have been underestimated. Because no samples from the day 14 peak response were available, repertoires could be characterized only after the peak T cell response. The 56-69-year group was small, and its depth increase did not reach significance, likely because of low power. Conclusions about previously exposed vaccinees are limited because only five to seven AZD1222 recipients were SARS-CoV-2 seropositive at baseline. Vaccine-associated CD4 TCRs spanned the whole spike protein, with dominant responses in regions 160-218 and 743-854.

The CDR3 runs 17 residues from the cysteine to the phenylalanine. CDR3 DNA only is kept here, 51 bases in frame from base 1. V is pruned by 2 bases and J by 5 bases, leaving 6 bases of the junction without a gene match. Taken from the germline V gene (reference sequence), the CDR1 and CDR2 loops are LNHNV and YYDKDF. In light of the paper, this sample's time point label describes: baseline before first vaccination. Vaccinee samples came from UK trials COV001 and COV002, including a single-blind randomized controlled phase 2/3 trial of AZD1222 (ChAdOx1 nCoV-19) in healthy adults. For TCRbeta chain sequencing, PBMC samples from trial participants were taken at day 0 and at day 28 after the second dose. The CDR3 regions of human TCRbeta chains were subjected to immunosequencing. Per the original workflow: TCRs in the repertoires were compared against a reference library of SARS-CoV-2-specific TCRs that had been generated with the MIRA antigen-specificity platform. Breadth meant the fraction of unique TCRs that were SARS-CoV-2-associated, whereas depth meant the fraction of total T cells that were SARS-CoV-2-associated. Each spike-specific TCR was assigned to its reactive spike region and to a CD4 or CD8 class using the MIRA data. Log10-transformed breadth and depth values were compared by one-way ANOVA with Sidak's multiple comparisons tests. Held by TCRdb, this immuneACCESS table contains in-frame sequences only and omits some clones. Under half of the omission traces to an unresolved V gene where checked; the cause of the rest is unknown. The V and J calls and clone size are taken from that table; D and trimming were inferred from the DNA. For this sample there are about 97,000 clones; roughly 86% appear just once. 5% of the sample goes to the ten largest clones.

The TCR originated in an adult in good health. The chain is encoded by TRBV15 joined to TRBJ2-3, with TRBD2 identical over 14 junction bases. Here the sequenced sample was peripheral blood, taken on day 0 of AZD1222 vaccination. CDR3 sequence: CATSRTSGTSGRDTQYF. Here is the DNA: TGTGCCACCAGCAGAACATCCGGGACTAGCGGGAGAGATACGCAGTATTTT.